This TCR beta chain is from a study of cytomegalovirus exposure and HLA in healthy donors (dated by TCRdb to about 2017). With regard to the full study: According to an earlier analysis of around 600 of the donors, roughly 180 million T cells yielded 100 million or so unique TCR beta sequences and about 300 Gb of sequence data. Roughly 300 gigabases of sequencing data and approximately 80 million unique TCR sequences were included in an early release covering 550 to 800 HLA-typed donors. Among the roughly 400 genotyped donors, approximately 76% belonged to the genetic ancestry cluster associated with self-reported Caucasian donors. The study aimed to test whether signatures of past pathogen exposure could be identified by cataloging public T cell receptors. The T cell repertoires of 666 subjects were profiled by immunosequencing and related to cytomegalovirus serostatus. In addition to the first cohort of 650 to 750 subjects, a separate validation cohort of 120 different subjects was used. High-throughput TCR immunosequencing, statistical association of individual TCRs with disease status, and machine learning were combined to predict cytomegalovirus infection status. A later analysis re-analyzed previously published TCR beta repertoires from roughly 630 donors and added high-resolution HLA genotyping to study TCR occurrence patterns. In the later analysis, no new phenotypic data were used to find candidate immune exposures; instead, reliance was placed on TCR beta sequences and their occurrence across donors. An earlier analysis of some 500 of the donors applied high-throughput TCR beta sequencing to assess whether each TCR beta V gene segment acted as functional or pseudogenic. Alongside the repertoire data, information on donor age, sex, ethnicity and CMV serostatus was compiled. A later genetic analysis took genome-wide SNP genotypes for about three fifths of the 666 donors and used that subset as a discovery cohort. Every repertoire in the discovery cohort had been generated on one and the same sequencing platform. HLA typing included class I and class II loci at four-digit resolution. The number of typed donors differed by locus: roughly 629-630 for A, B, C, DRB1 and DQB1; 500 to 550 for DQA1; roughly 600 for DPA1; and 400 to 480 for DPB1. Several DR-DQ haplotypes were treated as single units for association and clustering because of strong linkage in the cohort. Among about 390 genotyped donors of the cohort, an average of roughly 240,000 unique TCR beta nucleotide sequences were sequenced per donor, 15% to 20% of them non-productive. What the study reported, not specific to this receptor: A later analysis associated about 18,000 TCR beta sequences with specific HLA alleles at a false discovery rate of 0.05. A group of highly shared sequence variants was considered likely to be a technical artifact of the sequencing pipeline. HLA typing was unavailable for some donors at each locus, so association tests used only the typed subset. Most TCR sequences were observed very rarely across donors, whereas some public TCRs were present in many individuals. Assigning TCR associations to individual alleles was difficult when HLA alleles, especially DR and DQ, strongly co-occurred. In this cohort, only TCR beta chains were sequenced, and detectable features were limited by the absence of alpha or paired-chain data. Compared with equally common non-associated chains, HLA-associated TCR beta chains in a later analysis were more clonally expanded and had lower generation probabilities. The only immune exposure information available for the cohort was CMV serostatus. A later genetic analysis associated a missense DCLRE1C variant with V-gene and J-gene trimming of TCR beta chains, and an independent cohort replicated the association. Compared with the roughly 600-donor mean, donors in an Asian-associated ancestry cluster had fewer N-insertions in productive TCRs, according to a later genetic analysis. In a later analysis, TCR association rates were found to vary across HLA loci, with the most associated TCRs seen for DRB1 alleles and the fewest for HLA-C alleles. The study listed 164 TCR beta chains as associated with cytomegalovirus. In an earlier analysis of about 600 of the donors, most TCR beta V segments appeared in productive rearrangements about 87% or about 30% of the time, broadly matching IMGT annotations. According to a later analysis, most CMV-associated TCR beta chains appeared to be HLA-restricted, and the HLA associations seemed to be driven largely by CMV exposure. Cytomegalovirus status was reported to be diagnosed by the classifier with high specificity and sensitivity in both the original and validation cohorts. A few of the identified cytomegalovirus-associated TCR beta chains were confirmed in vitro to be specific for cytomegalovirus antigens. A later analysis reported that several top co-occurrence clusters appeared linked to parvovirus B19, influenza, CMV and Epstein-Barr virus. A further reported finding was that TCR beta sequences accurately predicted the HLA-A and HLA-B alleles for most subjects in the first cohort. Sequencing depth was assumed to be roughly uniform across donors in the presence/absence analyses, though that assumption may not hold. The authors suggested that the approach could potentially be generalized to other disease states and immunological phenotypes. Linkage disequilibrium might explain the correlated functional status among segregating V segments, but an unknown experimental factor could not be ruled out. Some 16 rarely observed V segments, including chromosome 9 orphons, were excluded from the earlier analysis of several hundred of the donors because counts were too low. The 87-base-pair reads could not distinguish some IMGT-functional V segments, including TRBV6-2 and TRBV6-3, so those segments were excluded.

The cohort comprised some 730 healthy bone marrow donors. All cohort members were sampled while nominally healthy, although unrecorded immune exposures were likely present. The donor tested CMV seropositive, placing the donor among the 289 seropositive members of the cohort. Every donor gave a peripheral blood sample, and the peripheral blood mononuclear cells from that sample were used for TCR beta sequencing. The Qiagen DNeasy Blood Extraction Kit was used to extract genomic DNA from the blood cell samples. Trimming at the junction amounts to 7 bases on V and 5 bases on J, and the germline ends lie 9 bases apart. From its cysteine to its phenylalanine, the CDR3 spans 12 amino acids. Solely the CDR3 DNA is kept, with 36 bases framed from the first base. The germline V gene yields SNHLY for CDR1 and FYNNEI for CDR2. This clone appeared a few times. Which antigen it targets is not known. One base away there is no much larger clone; base qualities are not given.

The method behind the library was the immunoSEQ multiplex PCR assay. For the multiplex PCR, a mixture combining 60 forward primers for TCR Vbeta segments and 13 reverse primers for TCR Jbeta segments was used. The CDR3 region of rearranged TCR beta genes was amplified from genomic DNA by a multiplex PCR assay. Amplified TCR beta libraries were sequenced as 87-base-pair reads on the Illumina HiSeq System. In the original analysis: Across the roughly 670 repertoires, a later analysis counted approximately 83 million unique TCR beta chains, approximately 12 million of which were shared by at least two donors. Raw reads were error-corrected and collapsed into unique sequences with a nearest-neighbor algorithm that merged closely related sequences to remove PCR and sequencing errors. CDR3 sequences were aligned to IMGT reference sequences to assign V, D and J gene segments. For a sequence to be retained, a match of at least six nucleotides to both a V gene segment and a J gene segment was required. A rearrangement was called productive if the CDR3 had no stop codons and remained in frame with V and J, and every other rearrangement was called non-productive. CDR3 was defined by IMGT convention, running from the second conserved V-encoded cysteine to the conserved J-encoded phenylalanine. The earlier analysis of some 580 of the donors excluded any sequence lacking an unambiguous match to a single V gene segment. In an earlier analysis of approximately 560 of the donors, a V segment was called functional when productive rearrangements were above 56.7%, and segregating when the standard deviation between donors exceeded 5%. A statistical classification framework was built for diagnosing cytomegalovirus status from the catalog of TCR beta chain sequences. In a later analysis, V and J genes were assigned by comparing TCR nucleotide sequences against IMGT/GENE-DB human TR gene sequences. Using the TCRdist pipeline, a later analysis assigned CDR3 sequences along with most-parsimonious VDJ recombination scenarios. A later analysis defined each TCR beta chain by its CDR3 amino acid sequence plus V-gene family, and excluded reads lacking a unique V-gene family. To address suspected cross-contamination and a sequencing artifact, a later analysis removed under 600 highly shared, low-generation-probability nucleotide sequences. In a later analysis, a clonal expansion index was calculated for each public chain from normalized within-repertoire ranks of inferred template counts. Generation probabilities in a later analysis came from a VDJ recombination model fitted to out-of-frame rearrangements, and those results were checked against IGoR. A later analysis scored TCR-TCR, TCR-HLA and TCR-CMV co-occurrence with hypergeometric tests, applying a repertoire-size bias correction to TCR pairs. False discovery rates were estimated in a later analysis by permuting HLA or CMV assignments 20 times. In a later analysis, co-occurring TCRs were grouped using DBSCAN, with TCRdist sequence similarity added in when clustering inside HLA-allele-positive subsets. Repertoires with fewer than 30,000 or more than 120,000 public chains, plus five repertoires with anomalous nucleotide sharing, were excluded from co-occurrence clustering. TCRdb took this table from immuneACCESS and kept in-frame rearrangements with V and J called. Such tables lack part of the clones; where checked against another copy, unresolved V genes explain under half of the gap, and the rest is unexplained. V and J calls and clone size follow that table, whereas D and trimming were derived from the DNA. In this sample the table shows about 130,000 clones, just over 70% of which occur a single time. Clones ranked in the top ten supply 2.6% of the sample.

Here the chain combines TRBV2 and TRBJ1-5; the D region possibly corresponds to TRBD1 (5 bases align). Sequencing was done on a sample of PBMCs. The TCR sequence derives from an older woman in good health and CMV-seropositive. The nucleotide sequence is given as TGTGCCAGCACACCGGGGGATCAGCCCCAGCATTTT. Its translation is CASTPGDQPQHF. Full variable domain (CDR3 extended with the reference TRBV2 and TRBJ1-5 proteins): EPEVTQTPSHQVTQMGQEVILRCVPISNHLYFYWYRQILGQKVEFLVSFYNNEISEKSEIFDDQFSVERPDGSNFTLKIRSTKLEDSAMYFCASTPGDQPQHFGDGTRLSIL.